The 23 T cell receptor beta chains in this list originate from one sample, sequenced in a study of T cells after yellow fever vaccination. TCRdb called the 5' RACE reads again in MiXCR, with one record for every CDR3 protein. The data hold more than 120,000 distinct CDR3 sequences, with over 7% observed a single time. Specimen: CD4+ T cells sorted from PBMCs, collected 5 days after the yellow fever booster vaccination. These receptors were taken from a man aged 25 to 40 who received the YFV17D yellow fever vaccine.

This sequence joins TRBV5-1 and TRBJ1-1; D remains ambiguous. The CDR3 sequence is 14 residues long. Germline V gives CDR1 SGHRS, CDR2 YFSETQ. Trimming left V 4 bases short and J 1 base short, with 11 bases between. The CDR3 sequence is CASSRPGGNTEAFF. CDR3 DNA: TGCGCCAGCAGCCGTCCAGGCGGGAACACTGAAGCTTTCTTT.

This clonotype was seen many times. Here the CDR3 DNA reads TGCAGTGCTAGAGATAAATCGGGGCTCCGTTACAATGAGCAGTTCTTC. Its protein product is CSARDKSGLRYNEQFF. The chain carries TRBV20-1 and TRBJ2-1; the D call may be TRBD1 or TRBD2 (5 bases each). Between the trimmed V and J ends, which lost 0 bases and 4 bases, there was a span of 16 bases. CDR1 and CDR2 from the germline V gene are DFQATT and SNEGSKA (reference sequence). This CDR3 is 16 amino acids long.

This clonotype occurred many times. The V and J genes are TRBV9 and TRBJ2-2, with a tentative D call TRBD1 (5 bases). Germline V gives CDR1 SGDLS, CDR2 YYNGEE. The CDR3 length is 14 residues. Trimming removed 2 bases at V and 7 bases at J, with 12 bases between. CDR3 bases: TGTGCCAGCAGCGTCAGGGATTGGGGCGGGGAGCTGTTTTTT. Its protein is CASSVRDWGGELFF. The variable domain in full, completed from reference TRBV9 and TRBJ2-2, reads DSGVTQTPKHLITATGQRVTLRCSPRSGDLSVYWYQQSLDQGLQFLIQYYNGEERAKGNILERFSAQQFPDLHSELNLSSLELGDSALYFCASSVRDWGGELFFGEGSRLTVL.

This clonotype has a count of ten or more. V and J are TRBV12-3 or TRBV12-4 and TRBJ2-2, with 8 nucleotides matching TRBD1. With V trimmed by 2 bases and J by 5 bases, 4 bases remained unmatched. The CDR3 has 15 residues. The CDR3, as DNA: TGTGCCAGCAGTTTACGACAGGGGCCAACCGGGGAGCTGTTTTTT. Residues: CASSLRQGPTGELFF.

This clonotype was counted many times. The chain employs TRBV12-3 or TRBV12-4 and TRBJ2-2, with unresolved D. The CDR3 is 13 residues long. V lost 6 bases to trimming and J lost 2 bases, with 7 bases between them. Here the CDR3 reads CASSPHNTGELFF. The CDR3 coding sequence is TGTGCCAGCAGCCCACACAACACCGGGGAGCTGTTTTTT.

This clonotype came up many times. V gene TRBV4-3 combines with J gene TRBJ1-1; weak D call: TRBD1 (5 bases). V was cut by 0 bases and J by 4 bases, with 9 bases left in between. Germline V gene sequence: CDR1 LGHNA, CDR2 YSLEER. This CDR3 spans 14 amino acids. The DNA for the CDR3 is TGCGCCAGCAGCCAAGAACAGAGGGGCACTGAAGCTTTCTTT. Amino acids: CASSQEQRGTEAFF.

This chain uses TRBV6-5 with TRBJ2-2; 9 bases align to TRBD2. The CDR3 is made up of 17 amino acids. V shed 4 bases, J shed 3 bases, and the junction held 9 bases outside the gene matches. CDR1 MNHEY and CDR2 SVGAGI come from the germline V gene. CDR3 region: CASSSPAGGPDTGELFF. The CDR3 nucleotides read TGTGCCAGCAGTTCCCCTGCGGGAGGGCCTGACACCGGGGAGCTGTTTTTT.

This clonotype was counted at least ten times. The chain links TRBV5-1 to TRBJ2-5; no reliable D call. CDR1 and CDR2 (germline): SGHRS, YFSETQ. Trimming stripped 3 bases from V and 0 bases from J, with 6 bases between. The CDR3 contains 13 residues. CDR3 residues: CASSWTYQETQYF. CDR3 bases: TGCGCCAGCAGCTGGACGTACCAAGAGACCCAGTACTTC. Together with reference TRBV5-1 and TRBJ2-5, the CDR3 gives the full variable domain: KAGVTQTPRYLIKTRGQQVTLSCSPISGHRSVSWYQQTPGQGLQFLFEYFSETQRNKGNFPGRFSGRQFSNSRSEMNVSTLELGDSALYLCASSWTYQETQYFGPGTRLLVL.

This clonotype was counted many times. The rearrangement links TRBV10-2 to TRBJ2-2; 11 bases align to TRBD1. The CDR3 is made up of 15 amino acids. After removal of 4 bases from V and 6 bases from J, the junction contained 4 bases not matched to a gene. Germline V gene lookup returns CDR1 WSHSY and CDR2 SAAADI. The CDR3 DNA reads as TGCGCCAGCAGTGGACCGGGACAGGGGGCCGGGGAGCTGTTTTTT. It specifies CASSGPGQGAGELFF.

This clonotype came up many times. The chain couples TRBV9 to TRBJ2-3; a possible D gene is TRBD1 (6 bases). CDR1 is SGDLS, CDR2 YYNGEE, per germline. The CDR3 is made up of 14 amino acids. V was trimmed by 2 bases and J by 0 bases, leaving 7 bases between them. CDR3 sequence: CASSVRGSTDTQYF. For the CDR3, the DNA is TGTGCCAGCAGCGTTAGGGGGAGCACAGATACGCAGTATTTT. The full variable domain, rest sourced from reference TRBV9 and TRBJ2-3, is DSGVTQTPKHLITATGQRVTLRCSPRSGDLSVYWYQQSLDQGLQFLIQYYNGEERAKGNILERFSAQQFPDLHSELNLSSLELGDSALYFCASSVRGSTDTQYFGPGTRLTVL.

This clonotype was found many times. This chain uses TRBV12-3 or TRBV12-4 with TRBJ2-2; 9 bases agree with TRBD1. This CDR3 comprises 15 residues. V trimming: 3 bases; J trimming: 6 bases; junction bases outside the gene matches: 5. The CDR3 protein is CASSLNRGLAGELFF. The CDR3 DNA sequence: TGTGCCAGCAGTTTGAACAGGGGGCTGGCCGGGGAGCTGTTTTTT.

In its sample, this clonotype was seen many times. This chain joins TRBV11-3 and TRBJ2-7; D is uncertain. The CDR3 is 14 amino acids. Germline CDR1 and CDR2: SGHNT and YENEEA. Between the trimmed V and J ends, which lost 3 bases and 0 bases, there was a span of 9 bases. The CDR3 nucleotides are TGTGCCAGCAGCTTCTCTGGGAACTCCTACGAGCAGTACTTC. The encoded protein is CASSFSGNSYEQYF.

This clonotype was seen ten or more times. The chain uses TRBV7-2 and TRBJ2-3; no firm D call. Trimming shortened V by 2 bases and J by 0 bases, and 9 bases separated the two germline ends. This CDR3 comprises 15 residues. CDR1 SGHTA and CDR2 FQGNSA come from the germline V gene. CDR3 sequence reads: CASSLQLVSTDTQYF. The CDR3 bases are TGTGCCAGCAGCTTACAGTTGGTCAGCACAGATACGCAGTATTTT. Using reference TRBV7-2 and TRBJ2-3 for the parts outside the CDR3, the full variable domain is GAGVSQSPSNKVTEKGKDVELRCDPISGHTALYWYRQSLGQGLEFLIYFQGNSAPDKSGLPSDRFSAERTGGSVSTLTIQRTQQEDSAVYLCASSLQLVSTDTQYFGPGTRLTVL.

This clonotype was seen ten or more times. V is TRBV7-2 and J is TRBJ1-1, with D perhaps matching TRBD1 (6 bases). V was cut by 1 base and J by 3 bases, with 9 bases left in between. The CDR3 contains 14 residues. CDR1 and CDR2 from the germline V gene are SGHTA and FQGNSA. CDR3 sequence (DNA): TGTGCCAGCAGCTTAGGCGGGGGCTACACTGAAGCTTTCTTT. Translating it yields CASSLGGGYTEAFF.

This clonotype has a handful of counts. The J gene is TRBJ2-5, the V gene TRBV5-1; 9 bases fit TRBD1. Trimming cost V 2 bases and J 5 bases; bases outside gene matches: 13. The germline gives CDR1 SGHRS, CDR2 YFSETQ. The CDR3 contains 17 residues. CDR3 loop: CASSFLTGTGNGETQYF. The CDR3 region has the DNA TGCGCCAGCAGCTTCTTGACCGGGACAGGGAACGGGGAGACCCAGTACTTC.

Ten or more counts support this clonotype. V gene TRBV11-2 combines with J gene TRBJ2-1; 12 bases fit TRBD2. Germline V gene lookup returns CDR1 SGHAT and CDR2 FQNNGV. The CDR3 sequence is 16 residues long. The V segment lost 5 bases and the J segment 7 bases; nucleotides outside the gene matches: 9. The CDR3 sequence: CASSRATSGSRNEQFF. The CDR3 coding sequence is TGTGCCAGCAGCCGAGCGACTAGCGGGAGTCGGAATGAGCAGTTCTTC.

To note about this clonotype: A read error may be the cause here, since a much bigger clone is one base away. This rearrangement joins TRBV5-1 to TRBJ2-2; perhaps TRBD1 as D (6 bases). The germline V and J ends were trimmed by 8 bases and 7 bases, with 15 bases remaining between them. The CDR3 contains 13 residues. Germline assignment: CDR1 SGHRS and CDR2 YFSETQ. Here the CDR3 DNA reads TGCGCCAGGAGCCCCTCAGGGGACGGGGAGCTGTTTTTT. Its translation is CARSPSGDGELFF.

This clonotype was seen at least ten times. The V gene is TRBV3-1, the J gene TRBJ2-2; 10 nucleotides match TRBD1. The V gene's germline CDR1 is LGHDT and CDR2 YNNKEL (reference sequence). The CDR3 has 15 amino acids. After removal of 4 bases from V and 5 bases from J, the junction contained 4 bases not matched to a gene. CDR3: CASSPSGQGTGELFF. As DNA, the CDR3 is TGTGCCAGCAGCCCCTCGGGACAGGGGACCGGGGAGCTGTTTTTT.

This clonotype was counted ten times or more. This rearrangement joins TRBV4-3 to TRBJ2-3, with D perhaps TRBD1 or TRBD2 (5 bases each). The germline gives CDR1 LGHNA, CDR2 YSLEER. V gave up 0 bases and J gave up 3 bases, with 13 bases separating them. This CDR3 region has 16 residues. The CDR3 loop is CASSQDTGRVTDTQYF. The CDR3 nucleotides are TGCGCCAGCAGCCAAGATACGGGGCGGGTAACAGATACGCAGTATTTT.

J is TRBJ2-1 and V is TRBV27; D ambiguous. V was pared by 9 bases and J by 5 bases, with 17 bases between. Germline V CDR1 and CDR2: MNHEY, SMNVEV (reference sequence). The CDR3 extends over 14 amino acids. DNA of the CDR3: TGTGCCAGTTCTGGACCCCGATCAAACAATGAGCAGTTCTTC. This encodes CASSGPRSNNEQFF.

The chain couples TRBV5-8 to TRBJ2-6; a possible D gene is TRBD2 (5 bases). Trimming removed 3 bases at V and 0 bases at J, with 16 bases between. This CDR3 has 18 amino acids. Per the germline V gene, CDR1 is SGHTS and CDR2 is YDEGEE. The CDR3 here is CASSSSPLGFSGANVLTF. In DNA form, the CDR3 reads TGTGCCAGCAGCTCTAGCCCCCTCGGCTTCTCTGGGGCCAACGTCCTGACTTTC.

This rearrangement joins TRBV3-1 to TRBJ2-7; 12 bases are shared with TRBD2. With V trimmed by 2 bases and J by 5 bases, 10 bases remained unmatched. Germline assignment: CDR1 LGHDT and CDR2 YNNKEL (reference sequence). There are 17 residues in the CDR3. CDR3 DNA sequence: TGTGCCAGCAGCCAACGGCCTAGCGGGAGGGCGCCCAACGAGCAGTACTTC. Protein: CASSQRPSGRAPNEQYF.

This clonotype has a handful of counts. The V and J genes are TRBV5-1 and TRBJ1-1, with TRBD1 matching 8 bases. The CDR3 has 15 residues. The V segment lost 0 bases and the J segment 7 bases; nucleotides outside the gene matches: 8. The V gene's germline CDR1 is SGHRS and CDR2 YFSETQ. The CDR3 bases are TGCGCCAGCAGCTTGGGGGGAACCGGGACAGGTGAAGCTTTCTTT. Translated: CASSLGGTGTGEAFF.